This TCR beta chain emerged from a study of T cell repertoires in cytomegalovirus infection. Germline V CDR1 and CDR2: SGHRS, YFSETQ. CDR3 length: 14 residues. V lost 4 bases to trimming and J lost 1 base; unmatched junction nucleotides: 4. Each CDR3 protein is one row after TCRdb ran MiXCR on the reads. This sample carries 600,000 to 800,000 distinct CDR3 sequences, 20% to 25% of them seen once, and the ten largest clones take around 8%. The TCR sequence derives from a human donor in good health (CMV status not recorded). Some clones in this sample may be carry-over from other donors' samples. Specimen: CD8+ T cells from PBMCs. The chain combines TRBV5-1 with TRBJ2-5; 7 bases agree with TRBD1. CDR3 sequence (DNA): TGCGCCAGCAGCATGACAGGGACCCAAGAGACCCAGTACTTC. This gives the protein CASSMTGTQETQYF.